This T cell receptor beta chain was sequenced in a study of blood T cell repertoires in COVID-19. Overall study context: There were acute and convalescent COVID-19 samples, and they came from the United States, Italy and Spain.

The germline CDR1 and CDR2 sequences are LNHDA and SQIVND (reference sequence). The V segment lost 6 bases and the J segment 6 bases; nucleotides outside the gene matches: 6. The CDR3 is 14 amino acids. The table came from immunoSEQ multiplex PCR; TCRdb's copy has only in-frame clones and leaves some out. This table holds about 170,000 clones, roughly 83% found once. This clonotype was obtained from a man between 18 and 29 years old with active or convalescent COVID-19. The sequencing sample was made of peripheral blood. The chain links TRBV19 to TRBJ2-7, with 12 nucleotides matching TRBD2. The CDR3 region is CASRQTSGSREQYF. CDR3 DNA: TGTGCCAGTAGGCAGACTAGCGGGAGTCGCGAGCAGTACTTC.